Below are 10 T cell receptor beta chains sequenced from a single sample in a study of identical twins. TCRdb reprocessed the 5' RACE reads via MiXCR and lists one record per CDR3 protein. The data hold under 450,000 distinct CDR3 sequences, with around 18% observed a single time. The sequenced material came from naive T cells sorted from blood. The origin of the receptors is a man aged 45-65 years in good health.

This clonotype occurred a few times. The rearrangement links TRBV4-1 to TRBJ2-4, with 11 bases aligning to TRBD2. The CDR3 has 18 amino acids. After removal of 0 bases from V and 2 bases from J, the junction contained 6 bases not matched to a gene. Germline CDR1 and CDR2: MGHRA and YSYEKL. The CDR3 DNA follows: TGCGCCAGCAGCCAAGATACTAGCGGGGGTACGACCAAAAACATTCAGTACTTC. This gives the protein CASSQDTSGGTTKNIQYF.

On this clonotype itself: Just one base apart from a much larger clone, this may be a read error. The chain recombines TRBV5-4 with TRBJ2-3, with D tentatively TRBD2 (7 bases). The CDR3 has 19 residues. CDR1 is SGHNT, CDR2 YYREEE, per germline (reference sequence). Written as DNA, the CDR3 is TGTGCCAGCAGCTTTAGATTGGCGGGGGCAGATTCGAGCACAGATACGGAGTATTTT. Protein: CASSFRLAGADSSTDTEYF.

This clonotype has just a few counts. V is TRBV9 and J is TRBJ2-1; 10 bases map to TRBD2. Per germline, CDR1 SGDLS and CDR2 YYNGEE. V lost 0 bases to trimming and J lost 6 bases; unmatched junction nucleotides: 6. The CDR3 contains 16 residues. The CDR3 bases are TGTGCCAGCAGCGTAGGAAGCGGGGGGGCCTTCAATGAGCAGTTCTTC. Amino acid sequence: CASSVGSGGAFNEQFF.

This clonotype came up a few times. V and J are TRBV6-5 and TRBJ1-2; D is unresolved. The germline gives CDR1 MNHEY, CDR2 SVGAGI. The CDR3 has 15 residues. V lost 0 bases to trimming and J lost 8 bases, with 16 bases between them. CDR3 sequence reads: CASSYSRDIAAGYTF. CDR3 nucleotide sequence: TGTGCCAGCAGTTACTCGAGAGATATCGCGGCAGGCTACACCTTC.

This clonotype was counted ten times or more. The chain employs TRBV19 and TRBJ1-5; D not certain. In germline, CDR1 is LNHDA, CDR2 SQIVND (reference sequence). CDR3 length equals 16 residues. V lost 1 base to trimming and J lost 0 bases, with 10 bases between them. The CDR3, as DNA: TGTGCCAGTAGTATAGCGGAGCAGTATAGCAATCAGCCCCAGCATTTT. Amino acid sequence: CASSIAEQYSNQPQHF.

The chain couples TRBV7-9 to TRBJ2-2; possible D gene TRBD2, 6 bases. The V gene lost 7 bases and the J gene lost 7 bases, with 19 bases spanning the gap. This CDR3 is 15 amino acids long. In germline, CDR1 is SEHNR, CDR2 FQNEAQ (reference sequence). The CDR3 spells CASNFLSSGHGELFF. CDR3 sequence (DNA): TGTGCCAGCAACTTTCTCTCGAGCGGGCACGGGGAGCTGTTTTTT.

CDR3 sequence: CSVDGGSYF. CDR3 DNA sequence: TGCAGCGTTGATGGGGGGAGCTATTTT. This chain links TRBV29-1 with TRBJ2-3, with D perhaps matching TRBD2 (6 bases). The V end was cut by 3 bases, the J end by 15 bases, with 10 bases between. CDR1 and CDR2 from the germline V gene are SQVTM and ANQGSEA. CDR3 length equals 9 residues.

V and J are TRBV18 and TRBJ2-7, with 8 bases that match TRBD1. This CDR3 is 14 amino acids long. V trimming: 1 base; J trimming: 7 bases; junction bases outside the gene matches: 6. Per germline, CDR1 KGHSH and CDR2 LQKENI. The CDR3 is CASSPRQGAGEQYF. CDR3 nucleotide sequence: TGTGCCAGCTCACCACGCCAGGGGGCGGGAGAGCAGTACTTC.

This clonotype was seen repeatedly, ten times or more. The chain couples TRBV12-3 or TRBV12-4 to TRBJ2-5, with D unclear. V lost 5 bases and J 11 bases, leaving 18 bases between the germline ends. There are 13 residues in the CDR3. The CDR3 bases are TGTGCCAGCAGTGCGGCCAGTCGGGCGACTCAGTACTTC. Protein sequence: CASSAASRATQYF.

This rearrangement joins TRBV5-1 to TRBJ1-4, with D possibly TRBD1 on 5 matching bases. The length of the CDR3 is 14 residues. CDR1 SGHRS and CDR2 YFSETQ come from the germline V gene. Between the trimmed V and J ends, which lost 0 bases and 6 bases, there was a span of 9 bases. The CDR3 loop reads CASSLGQTDEKLFF. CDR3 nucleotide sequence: TGCGCCAGCAGCTTGGGACAGACTGATGAAAAACTGTTTTTT. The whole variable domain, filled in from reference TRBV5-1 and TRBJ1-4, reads KAGVTQTPRYLIKTRGQQVTLSCSPISGHRSVSWYQQTPGQGLQFLFEYFSETQRNKGNFPGRFSGRQFSNSRSEMNVSTLELGDSALYLCASSLGQTDEKLFFGSGTQLSVL.